This TCR beta chain was sequenced for a study of shared clonotypes between healthy human individuals. Whole-study results and caveats: Clonotype sharing among the donors was expected to vary with sequencing depth.

The authors distributed each subset's genomic DNA evenly over several immunoSEQ plates. In the sorted-subset replicate PCRs, 150 to 250 ng DNA, 30,000 or so T cell genomes, was used. Sequenced by immunoSEQ multiplex PCR; TCRdb stores in-frame clones only, minus some. Of around 1.9 million clones listed, 85% to 95% are singletons. The ends were cut back, 1 base at V and 5 bases at J, with 11 bases in the middle. The CDR3 spans 14 residues. Germline CDR1 reads SEHNR; CDR2 reads FQNEAQ (reference sequence). About this clone: The antigen is not known. Other DNA sequences from this sample encode an identical CDR3 as well.

Only CD45RO-negative cells positively selected for CCR7 counted as naive CD8 cells, so terminally differentiated effector memory CD45RA+ cells were excluded. The rearrangement uses TRBV7-9 and TRBJ1-1; no clear D gene. Specimen: naive CD8+ T cells from PBMCs. The sequence derives from a man between 18 and 29 years old in good health. Some clones in this sample may be carry-over from other donors' samples. CDR3 region: CASSLGGEWTEAFF. In DNA form, the CDR3 reads TGTGCCAGCAGCTTAGGCGGTGAGTGGACTGAAGCTTTCTTT.